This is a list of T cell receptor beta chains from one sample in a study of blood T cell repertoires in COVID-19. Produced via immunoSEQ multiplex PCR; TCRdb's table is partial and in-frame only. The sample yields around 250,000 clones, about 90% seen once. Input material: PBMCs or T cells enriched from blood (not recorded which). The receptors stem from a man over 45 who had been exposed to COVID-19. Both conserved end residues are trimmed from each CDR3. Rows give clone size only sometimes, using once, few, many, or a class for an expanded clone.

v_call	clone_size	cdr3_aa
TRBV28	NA	ASSLLQGFNEKLF
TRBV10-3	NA	AISENLGQGYNEQF
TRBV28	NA	ASSLLQGRNQPQH
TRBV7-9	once	ASSSGYSGANVLT
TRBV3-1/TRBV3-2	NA	ASSQTREGELF
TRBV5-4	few	ASSLPRTMNTEAF
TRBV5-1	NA	ASSSFPGGDRTEAF
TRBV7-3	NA	ASGTERYNEQF
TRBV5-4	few	ASSRPGQGNTEAF
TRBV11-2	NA	ASKSGSSYNEQF
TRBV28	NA	ASSLGGVLSGNTIY
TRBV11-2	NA	ASSLVSQGFTEAF
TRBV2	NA	ASSAAGGDIQPQH
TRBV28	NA	ASSINSGNTIY
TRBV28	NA	ASSLPQQGKGSPLH
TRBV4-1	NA	ASSQDPSFNPGNTIY
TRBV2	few	ASTVGQGAYEQY
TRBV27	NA	ASSPGRGYYGYT
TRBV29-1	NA	SVAGGELYGYT
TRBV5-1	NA	ASSSYRVGANTEAF
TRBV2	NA	ASRGGREDTGELF
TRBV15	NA	ATSRQGSNQPQH
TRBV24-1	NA	ATSGGRGTEAF
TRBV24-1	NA	ATSDTSGASYNEQF
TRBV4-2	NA	ASSQEQENEKLF
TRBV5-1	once	ASRTGTIPYNEQF
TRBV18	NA	ASSPGTGYEQY
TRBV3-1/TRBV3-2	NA	ASSQVAGQQLEAF
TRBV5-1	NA	ASSRGQGTVYNSPLH
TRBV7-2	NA	ASSITSGSYNEQF
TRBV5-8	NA	ASSPTGEYTIY
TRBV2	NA	ASNIRQARSYNSPLH
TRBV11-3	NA	ASSSPGSGNTIY
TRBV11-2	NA	ASSLSLGANYGYT
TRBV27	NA	ASSFSGHLNERAF
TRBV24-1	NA	ATSDPGLAGGNSYNEQF
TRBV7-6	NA	ASSSGWTGDNSPLH
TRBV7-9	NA	ASSSTSGGAYEQF
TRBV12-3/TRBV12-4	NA	ASSFGALSEAF
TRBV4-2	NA	ASSRQTGDYGYT
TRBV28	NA	ASRSGQAYSGNTIY
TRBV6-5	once	ASKRQGRDYGYT
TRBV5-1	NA	ASSPGTGGYEQY
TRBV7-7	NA	ASSPTSGRAGTDTQY
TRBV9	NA	ASSQTASNTEAF
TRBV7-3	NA	ASSLSWQNYGYT
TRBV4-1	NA	ASSPGQGFYGYT
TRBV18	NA	ASSYSPNTGELF